A single sample gave rise to the 25 T cell receptor beta chains below, sequenced in a study of regulatory T cells in long-lasting Graves disease. Arm-PCR of CDR3 regions and iRepertoire HTBI primers were used to build TCR beta libraries. MiXCR, run by TCRdb on the multiplex PCR reads, gives a single entry per CDR3 protein. The table shows a few hundred thousand distinct CDR3 sequences, with about 12% occurring only once. Noted time point: newly diagnosed GD, antithyroid drugs for less than 3 months. Isolated PBMC RNA provided the starting material for the TCR library. Separately, the same data were catalogued under a study of T cells in Graves' hyperthyroidism and ophthalmopathy.

This specimen was peripheral blood mononuclear cells (PBMCs), taken at new diagnosis, from a patient treated with antithyroid drugs. These receptors were taken from a young woman with Graves disease.

At least ten counts were recorded for this clonotype. The chain employs TRBV7-3 and TRBJ2-7, with D uncertain. Germline V gives CDR1 SGHTA, CDR2 FQGTGA. This CDR3 has 16 residues. V lost 5 bases, J lost 7 bases, and 24 bases lay in between. CDR3 residues: CASSQHPAPRSNEQYV. CDR3 DNA: TGTGCCAGCAGCCAGCACCCCGCGCCCCGTTCGAATGAGCAGTACGTC.

This clonotype was seen a handful of times. This chain uses TRBV20-1 with TRBJ2-3; D is uncertain. Germline CDR1 is DFQATT and CDR2 is SNEGSKA (reference sequence). CDR3 size: 17 residues. Trimming stripped 6 bases from V and 0 bases from J, with 22 bases between. DNA of the CDR3: TGCAGTGCCACCCCCCCCGGCAAACACCCTAGCACAGATACGCAGTATTTT. The encoded protein is CSATPPGKHPSTDTQYF.

At least ten counts were recorded for this clonotype. The V call is TRBV7-2, the J call TRBJ2-6; D is undetermined. Germline-derived CDR1 and CDR2 are SGHTA and FQGNSA. The CDR3 runs 18 residues. V was shortened by 2 bases and J by 4 bases, with 18 bases between the two germline ends. DNA of the CDR3: TGTGCCAGCAGCTTATTGAAGGGTCAAATCCCCGGGGCCAACGTCCTGACTTTC. This gives the protein CASSLLKGQIPGANVLTF.

V gene TRBV12-3 or TRBV12-4 combines with J gene TRBJ2-2, with D tentatively TRBD2 (5 bases). The CDR3 has 12 residues. V lost 10 bases, J lost 6 bases, and 12 bases lay in between. The CDR3 DNA reads TGTGCCAACGGGAAGAATGCCGGGGAGCTGTTTTTT. It is translated as CANGKNAGELFF.

This clonotype came up many times. The J gene is TRBJ2-7, the V gene TRBV6-2 or TRBV6-3; a weak D match, TRBD2 (5 bases). Trimming removed 2 bases at V and 0 bases at J, with 8 bases between. This CDR3 contains 14 residues. Looked up from germline, CDR1 is MNHEY and CDR2 is SVGEGT. CDR3 bases: TGTGCCAGCAGTTACCGGGAAAGCTCCTACGAGCAGTACGTC. Protein sequence: CASSYRESSYEQYV.

This clonotype was counted ten times or more. The chain uses TRBV6-5 and TRBJ2-7, with a tentative D call TRBD2 (5 bases). The V end was cut by 2 bases, the J end by 2 bases, with 13 bases between. The CDR3 runs 15 residues. Looked up from germline, CDR1 is MNHEY and CDR2 is SVGAGI. The CDR3: CASSYGPHSAYEQYV. The DNA of the CDR3 is TGTGCCAGCAGTTACGGGCCTCATAGCGCCTACGAGCAGTACGTC.

The rearrangement joins TRBV5-4 to TRBJ2-1, with D tentatively TRBD1 (5 bases). V dropped 6 bases and J dropped 7 bases, with 11 bases sitting between them. The CDR3 runs to 12 residues. Germline values: CDR1 SGHNT, CDR2 YYREEE (reference sequence). CDR3 amino acids: CASKGERNEQFF. The CDR3, as DNA: TGTGCCAGCAAAGGGGAAAGGAATGAGCAGTTCTTC.

This clonotype was seen many times. The chain carries TRBV20-1 and TRBJ2-2; D may be TRBD1 (6 bases). The CDR3 is 16 amino acids. V was shortened by 3 bases and J by 5 bases, with 19 bases between the two germline ends. The germline CDR1 and CDR2 sequences are DFQATT and SNEGSKA (reference sequence). The chain's CDR3 is CSASSDSGVVTGELFF. CDR3 DNA: TGCAGTGCTAGTTCTGATTCAGGGGTCGTGACCGGGGAGCTGTTTTTT.

The CDR3 sequence: CASSSTTSSYEQYV. In DNA form, the CDR3 reads TGTGCCAGCAGTAGTACCACAAGTTCCTACGAGCAGTACGTC. The rearrangement joins TRBV6-2 or TRBV6-3 to TRBJ2-7; D unresolved. This CDR3 is built from 14 residues. The V gene lost 5 bases and the J gene lost 1 base, with 12 bases spanning the gap. The V gene's germline CDR1 is MNHEY and CDR2 SVGEGT.

This clonotype came up many times. The V call is TRBV29-1, the J call TRBJ1-3; perhaps TRBD1 as D (5 bases). Germline V CDR1 and CDR2: SQVTM, ANQGSEA. The V end was cut by 0 bases, the J end by 0 bases, with 18 bases between. The CDR3 sequence is 18 residues long. CDR3 sequence: CSVEDWIGVGDSGNTIYF. The CDR3 nucleotides read TGCAGCGTTGAAGATTGGATTGGCGTGGGGGACTCTGGAAACACCATATATTTT.

The chain uses TRBV10-3 and TRBJ2-1; D could derive from TRBD1 or TRBD2 (5 bases each). Per the germline V gene, CDR1 is ENHRY and CDR2 is SYGVKD. This CDR3 is 15 amino acids long. V lost 5 bases to trimming and J lost 5 bases, with 16 bases between them. CDR3 in amino acids: CAISSHYGANNEQFF. DNA for the CDR3: TGTGCCATCAGTTCTCACTACGGGGCAAACAATGAGCAGTTCTTC.

This clonotype has at least ten counts. The CDR3 DNA sequence: TGTGCCAGCAGTTTATATTGGGGCACCCCGGGGACCCAGTACTTC. This gives the protein CASSLYWGTPGTQYF. The V gene is TRBV28, the J gene TRBJ2-5; D is possibly TRBD1 (5 bases). V was trimmed by 1 base and J by 7 bases, leaving 16 bases between them. Germline CDR1 reads MDHEN; CDR2 reads SYDVKM. The CDR3 has 15 residues.

As concerns this clonotype: This sequence is one base from a far larger clone and is likely a read error. V usage is TRBV7-9 and J usage is TRBJ1-1; no firm D call. The CDR3 extends over 10 amino acids. V was clipped by 0 bases and J by 10 bases, with 3 bases between them. Germline CDR1 is SEHNR and CDR2 is FQNEAQ (reference sequence). The CDR3 bases are TGTGCCAGCAGCTTAGCCGGAGCTTTCTTT. It codes for CASSLAGAFF.

The rearrangement uses TRBV4-1 and TRBJ2-2; D could derive from TRBD1 or TRBD2 (5 bases each). Trimming removed 3 bases at V and 3 bases at J, with 14 bases between. Germline CDR1 is MGHRA and CDR2 is YSYEKL. This CDR3 comprises 16 residues. For the CDR3, the DNA is TGCGCCAGCAGCCAGACCGGGACGGTGGACACCGGGGAGCTGTTTTTT. Protein product: CASSQTGTVDTGELFF.

This clonotype was seen repeatedly, ten times or more. The chain links TRBV20-1 to TRBJ1-4; the D is unclear. Germline V gene data show CDR1 as DFQATT and CDR2 as SNEGSKA (reference sequence). The CDR3 is made up of 14 amino acids. The ends were cut back, 5 bases at V and 0 bases at J, with 10 bases in the middle. CDR3 nucleotides: TGCAGTGCTCTTTCGGGGACAACTAATGAAAAACTGTTTTTT. Amino acids: CSALSGTTNEKLFF.

This clonotype was observed at least ten times. The chain has TRBV29-1 and TRBJ2-2, with D unclear. Germline CDR1 and CDR2: SQVTM and ANQGSEA. This CDR3 is 13 amino acids long. V lost 3 bases and J 5 bases, leaving 10 bases between the germline ends. The CDR3 coding sequence is TGCAGCGTTGAGACGTATGGAACCGGGGAGCTGTTTTTT. It translates to CSVETYGTGELFF.

This clonotype was observed at least ten times. This chain connects TRBV11-2 to TRBJ2-2; no firm D call. The CDR3 has 16 amino acids. The V gene's germline CDR1 is SGHAT and CDR2 FQNNGV. Between the trimmed V and J ends, which lost 2 bases and 5 bases, there was a span of 15 bases. Written as DNA, the CDR3 is TGTGCCAGCAGCTTACTTCGATTGGCTCCGACCGGGGAGCTGTTTTTT. Encoded protein: CASSLLRLAPTGELFF.

V usage is TRBV4-3 and J usage is TRBJ2-1, with 8 nucleotides matching TRBD2. This CDR3 has 13 amino acids. The germline V gene encodes CDR1 LGHNA and CDR2 YSLEER. The ends lost 0 bases at V and 9 bases at J; junction bases unmatched: 1. In DNA, the CDR3 is TGCGCCAGCAGCCAAGAGGCGGGAGGTGAGCAGTTCTTC. It encodes CASSQEAGGEQFF.

This clonotype came up many times. This chain connects TRBV5-1 to TRBJ2-3, with D unclear. V was clipped by 0 bases and J by 2 bases, with 7 bases between them. Germline-derived CDR1 and CDR2 are SGHRS and YFSETQ. The CDR3 has 14 amino acids. The CDR3 loop reads CASSLGLFTDTQYF. Written as DNA, the CDR3 is TGCGCCAGCAGCTTGGGCCTTTTCACAGATACGCAGTATTTT.

This clonotype showed up many times. This chain joins TRBV7-3 and TRBJ2-1; D is unclear. The CDR3 is 13 amino acids. V was cut by 6 bases and J by 4 bases, with 10 bases left in between. Germline V lookup: CDR1 SGHTA, CDR2 FQGTGA. CDR3 region: CASSFGVYNEQFF. CDR3 in DNA: TGTGCCAGCAGTTTTGGGGTATACAATGAGCAGTTCTTC.

This clonotype was seen many times. The chain uses TRBV19 and TRBJ1-6; D unresolved. The V and J ends lost 3 bases and 9 bases respectively, with 15 bases between them. CDR1 is LNHDA, CDR2 SQIVND, per germline (reference sequence). The CDR3 loop spans 15 amino acids. The CDR3 reads CASSMATYSFSPLHF. In nucleotides, the CDR3 is TGTGCCAGTAGTATGGCCACGTATTCCTTTTCACCCCTCCACTTT.

The sample holds a few counts of this clonotype. The CDR3: CSVSGTSGGTEAFF. DNA of the CDR3: TGCAGCGTTTCCGGGACTTCTGGTGGGACTGAAGCTTTCTTT. The V call is TRBV29-1, the J call TRBJ1-1; D perhaps matches TRBD1 (5 bases). Trimming stripped 5 bases from V and 5 bases from J, with 18 bases between. Germline CDR1 SQVTM, CDR2 ANQGSEA. This CDR3 has 14 amino acids.

This clonotype was detected many times. The rearrangement joins TRBV20-1 to TRBJ2-7; a possible D gene is TRBD1 (5 bases). The CDR3 is 15 residues long. Germline V gives CDR1 DFQATT, CDR2 SNEGSKA (reference sequence). V was cut by 5 bases and J by 6 bases, with 23 bases left in between. CDR3 bases: TGCAGTGCTCGCGTTACAGGCCCCGGGTACTCCGAGCAGTACTTC. Amino acid sequence: CSARVTGPGYSEQYF.

This clonotype was recorded at least ten times. This chain uses TRBV20-1 with TRBJ1-5; the match to TRBD1 covers 10 bases. The V and J ends lost 1 base and 5 bases, in that order; junction bases with no gene match: 5. The CDR3 spans 15 residues. Germline V gene lookup returns CDR1 DFQATT and CDR2 SNEGSKA (reference sequence). The CDR3 region is CSARAGTGVYQPQHF. The CDR3 DNA sequence: TGCAGTGCTAGAGCGGGGACAGGGGTCTATCAGCCCCAGCATTTT.

This clonotype was counted at least ten times. The chain recombines TRBV7-2 with TRBJ2-1, with D possibly matching TRBD2 (6 bases). The CDR3 spans 13 residues. Germline values: CDR1 SGHTA, CDR2 FQGNSA. Deletions cut 1 base from V and 12 bases from J, with 13 bases between. CDR3 in amino acids: CASSLVLTRGQFF. The CDR3 DNA is TGTGCCAGCAGCTTAGTTCTGACGCGGGGGCAGTTCTTC.